This T cell receptor (beta chain) was identified in a study of glioma-infiltrating T cells after dendritic cell vaccination. Across the study: Patients received autologous tumor lysate-pulsed dendritic cell vaccination between about 2002 and 2012.

CDR3 length: 16 residues. Germline loops: CDR1 SGHTA, CDR2 FQGNSA. The V segment lost 5 bases and the J segment 4 bases; nucleotides outside the gene matches: 11. Time point of the sample: after dendritic cell vaccination, including at tumor progression/relapse. Here immunoSEQ multiplex PCR was the method, and the copy in TCRdb shows in-frame clones only, minus some. The table records 75,000 to 95,000 clones, approximately 78% of them present only once. The sequence came from a human donor with glioblastoma. This chain links TRBV7-2 with TRBJ2-5, with 9 bases fitting TRBD2. The source was blood, collected after dendritic cell vaccination. In nucleotides, the CDR3 is TGTGCCAGCAGCCACCGCGGGGGGGGGAAACGAGAGACCCAGTACTTC. Translation gives CASSHRGGGKRETQYF.